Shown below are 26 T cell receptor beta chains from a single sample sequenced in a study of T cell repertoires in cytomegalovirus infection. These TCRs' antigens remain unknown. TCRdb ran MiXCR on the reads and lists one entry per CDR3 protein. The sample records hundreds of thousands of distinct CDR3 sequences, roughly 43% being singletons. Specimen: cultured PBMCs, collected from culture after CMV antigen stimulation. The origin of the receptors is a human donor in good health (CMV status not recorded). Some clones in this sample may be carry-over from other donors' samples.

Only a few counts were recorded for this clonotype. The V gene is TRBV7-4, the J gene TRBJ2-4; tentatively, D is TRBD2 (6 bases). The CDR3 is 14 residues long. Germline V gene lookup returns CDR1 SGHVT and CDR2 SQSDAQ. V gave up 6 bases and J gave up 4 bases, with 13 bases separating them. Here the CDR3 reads CASRPRGEKNIQYF. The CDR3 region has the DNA TGTGCCAGCAGGCCGCGGGGAGAAAAAAACATTCAGTACTTC.

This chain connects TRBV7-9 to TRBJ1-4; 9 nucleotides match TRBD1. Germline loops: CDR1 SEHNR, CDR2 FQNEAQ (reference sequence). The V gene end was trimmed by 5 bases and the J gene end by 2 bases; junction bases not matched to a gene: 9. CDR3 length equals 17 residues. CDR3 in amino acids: CASSPGGQGGTNEKLFF. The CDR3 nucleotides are TGTGCCAGCAGCCCAGGGGGACAGGGCGGGACTAATGAAAAACTGTTTTTT.

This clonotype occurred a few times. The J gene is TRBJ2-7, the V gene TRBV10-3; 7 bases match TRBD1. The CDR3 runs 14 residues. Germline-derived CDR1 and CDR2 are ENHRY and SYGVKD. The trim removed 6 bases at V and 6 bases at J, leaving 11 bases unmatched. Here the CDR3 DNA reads TGTGCCATCAGGGACCGCACAGGGGTTGGCGAGCAGTACTTC. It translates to CAIRDRTGVGEQYF.

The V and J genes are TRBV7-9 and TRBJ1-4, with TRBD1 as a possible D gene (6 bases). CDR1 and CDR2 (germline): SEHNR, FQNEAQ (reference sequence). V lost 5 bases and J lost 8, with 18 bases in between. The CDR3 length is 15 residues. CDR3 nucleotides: TGTGCCAGCAGCCGCCGGCGGGGGGCTGTCGAAAAACTGTTTTTT. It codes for CASSRRRGAVEKLFF. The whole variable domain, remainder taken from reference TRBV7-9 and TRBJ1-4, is DTGVSQNPRHKITKRGQNVTFRCDPISEHNRLYWYRQTLGQGPEFLTYFQNEAQLEKSRLLSDRFSAERPKGSFSTLEIQRTEQGDSAMYLCASSRRRGAVEKLFFGSGTQLSVL.

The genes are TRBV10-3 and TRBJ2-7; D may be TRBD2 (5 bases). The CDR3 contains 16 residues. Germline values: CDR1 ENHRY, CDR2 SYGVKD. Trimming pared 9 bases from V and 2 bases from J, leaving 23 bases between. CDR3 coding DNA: TGTGCCATTCGACCGACCGGGATCCAAAACGCCTACGAGCAGTACTTC. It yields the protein CAIRPTGIQNAYEQYF.

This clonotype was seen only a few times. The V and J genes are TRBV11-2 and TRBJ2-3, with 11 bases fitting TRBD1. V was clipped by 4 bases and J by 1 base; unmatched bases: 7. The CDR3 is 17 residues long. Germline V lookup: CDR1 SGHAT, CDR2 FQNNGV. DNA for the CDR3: TGTGCCAGCAGCTCGTTAAAGGACAGGGGGCGCACAGATACGCAGTATTTT. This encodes CASSSLKDRGRTDTQYF.

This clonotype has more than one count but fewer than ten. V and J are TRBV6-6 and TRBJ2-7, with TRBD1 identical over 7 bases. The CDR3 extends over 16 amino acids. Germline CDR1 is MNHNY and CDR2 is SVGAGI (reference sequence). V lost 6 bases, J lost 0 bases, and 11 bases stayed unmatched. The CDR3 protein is CASSSSGTARSYEQYF. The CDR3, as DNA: TGTGCCAGCAGCTCATCCGGGACAGCTCGCTCCTACGAGCAGTACTTC.

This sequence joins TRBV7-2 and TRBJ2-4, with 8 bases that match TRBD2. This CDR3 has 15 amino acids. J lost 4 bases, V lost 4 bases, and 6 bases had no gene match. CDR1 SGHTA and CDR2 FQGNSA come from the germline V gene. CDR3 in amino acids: CASSSHSGTKNIQYF. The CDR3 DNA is TGTGCCAGCAGCTCGCATAGCGGGACGAAAAACATTCAGTACTTC.

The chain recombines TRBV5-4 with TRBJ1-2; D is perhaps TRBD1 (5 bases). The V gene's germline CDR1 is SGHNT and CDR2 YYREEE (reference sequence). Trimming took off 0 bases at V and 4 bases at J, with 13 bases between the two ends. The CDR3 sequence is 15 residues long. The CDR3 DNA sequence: TGTGCCAGCAGCTTGGGGGGCTCCGAGGCCTATGGCTACACCTTC. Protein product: CASSLGGSEAYGYTF.

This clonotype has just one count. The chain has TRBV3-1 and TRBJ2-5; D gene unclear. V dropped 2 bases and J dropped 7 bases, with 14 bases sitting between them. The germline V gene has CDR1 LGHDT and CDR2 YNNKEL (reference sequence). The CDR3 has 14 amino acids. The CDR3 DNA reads TGTGCCAGCAGCCAATCCCCGGGCCGGAGGACCCAGTACTTC. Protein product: CASSQSPGRRTQYF.

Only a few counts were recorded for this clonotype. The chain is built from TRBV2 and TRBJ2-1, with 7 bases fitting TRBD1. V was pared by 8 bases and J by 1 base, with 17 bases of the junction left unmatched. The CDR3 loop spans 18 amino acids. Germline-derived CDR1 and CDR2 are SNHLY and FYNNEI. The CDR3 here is CASQQFRRQGRSYNEQFF. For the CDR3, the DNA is TGTGCCAGCCAACAATTCCGACGACAGGGTCGATCCTACAATGAGCAGTTCTTC. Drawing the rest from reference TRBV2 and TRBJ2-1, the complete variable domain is EPEVTQTPSHQVTQMGQEVILRCVPISNHLYFYWYRQILGQKVEFLVSFYNNEISEKSEIFDDQFSVERPDGSNFTLKIRSTKLEDSAMYFCASQQFRRQGRSYNEQFFGPGTRLTVL.

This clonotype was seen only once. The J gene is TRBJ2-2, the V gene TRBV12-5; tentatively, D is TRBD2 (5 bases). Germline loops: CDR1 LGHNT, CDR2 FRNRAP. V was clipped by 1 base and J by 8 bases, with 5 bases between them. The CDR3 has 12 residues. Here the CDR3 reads CASGLAGGELFF. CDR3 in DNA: TGTGCTAGTGGTTTGGCGGGAGGGGAGCTGTTTTTT.

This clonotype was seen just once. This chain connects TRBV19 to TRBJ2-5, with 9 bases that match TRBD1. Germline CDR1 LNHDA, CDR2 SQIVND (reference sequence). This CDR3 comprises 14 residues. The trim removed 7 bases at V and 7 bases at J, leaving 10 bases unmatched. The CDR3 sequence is CASTPGQGPGTQYF. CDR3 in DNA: TGTGCCAGTACCCCGGGACAGGGTCCCGGGACCCAGTACTTC.

CDR3 loop: CSAAPFTDEQFF. DNA for the CDR3: TGCAGTGCGGCCCCCTTTACCGATGAGCAGTTCTTC. This chain joins TRBV20-1 and TRBJ2-1; D ambiguous. Per the germline V gene, CDR1 is DFQATT and CDR2 is SNEGSKA (reference sequence). The CDR3 runs to 12 residues. The V end lost 6 bases, the J end lost 8 bases, and 14 bases lay between the germline ends.

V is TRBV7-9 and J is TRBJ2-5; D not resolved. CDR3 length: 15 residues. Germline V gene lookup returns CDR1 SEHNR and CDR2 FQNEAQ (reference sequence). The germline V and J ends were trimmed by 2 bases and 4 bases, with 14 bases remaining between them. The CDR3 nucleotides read TGTGCCAGCAGCTTATTAGGGTCCGGTATAGAGACCCAGTACTTC. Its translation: CASSLLGSGIETQYF.

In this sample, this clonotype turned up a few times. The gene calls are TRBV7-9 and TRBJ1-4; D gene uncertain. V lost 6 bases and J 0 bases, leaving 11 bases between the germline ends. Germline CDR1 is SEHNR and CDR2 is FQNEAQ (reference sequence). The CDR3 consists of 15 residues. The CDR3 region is CASRIDGATNEKLFF. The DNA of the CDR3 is TGTGCCAGCAGGATCGACGGAGCAACTAATGAAAAACTGTTTTTT.

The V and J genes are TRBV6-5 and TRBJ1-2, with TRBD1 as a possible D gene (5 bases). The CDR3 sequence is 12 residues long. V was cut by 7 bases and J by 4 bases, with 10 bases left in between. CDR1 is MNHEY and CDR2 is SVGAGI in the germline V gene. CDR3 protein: CASTGGSYGYTF. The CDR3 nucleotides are TGTGCCAGCACTGGGGGTAGCTATGGCTACACCTTC.

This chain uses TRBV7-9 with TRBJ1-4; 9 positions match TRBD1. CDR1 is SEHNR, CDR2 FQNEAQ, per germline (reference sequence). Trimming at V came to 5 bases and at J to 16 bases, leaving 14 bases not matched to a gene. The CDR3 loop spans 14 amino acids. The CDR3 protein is CASSQESDRGAQFF. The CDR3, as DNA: TGTGCCAGCAGCCAAGAATCGGACAGGGGTGCGCAGTTTTTT. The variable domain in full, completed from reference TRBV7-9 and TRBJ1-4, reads DTGVSQNPRHKITKRGQNVTFRCDPISEHNRLYWYRQTLGQGPEFLTYFQNEAQLEKSRLLSDRFSAERPKGSFSTLEIQRTEQGDSAMYLCASSQESDRGAQFFGSGTQLSVL.

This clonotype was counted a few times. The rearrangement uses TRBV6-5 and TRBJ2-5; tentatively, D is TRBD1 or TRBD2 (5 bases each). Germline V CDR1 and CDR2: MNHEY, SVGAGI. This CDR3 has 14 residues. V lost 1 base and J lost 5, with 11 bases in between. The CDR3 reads CASSYYGDGETQYF. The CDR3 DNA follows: TGTGCCAGCAGTTACTACGGGGACGGGGAGACCCAGTACTTC.

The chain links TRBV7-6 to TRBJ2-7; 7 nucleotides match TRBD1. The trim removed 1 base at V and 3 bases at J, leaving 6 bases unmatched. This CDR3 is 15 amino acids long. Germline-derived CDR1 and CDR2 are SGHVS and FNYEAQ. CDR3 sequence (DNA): TGTGCCAGCAGCTTAGTGACAGGGTGGAACTACGAGCAGTACTTC. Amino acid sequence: CASSLVTGWNYEQYF.

This CDR3 is CASRGTGMDTEAFF. CDR3 nucleotide sequence: TGTGCCAGCAGGGGGACAGGGATGGACACTGAAGCTTTCTTT. V usage is TRBV12-3 or TRBV12-4 and J usage is TRBJ1-1, with 9 bases identical to TRBD1. This CDR3 has 14 amino acids. V lost 6 bases, J lost 3 bases, and 5 bases stayed unmatched.

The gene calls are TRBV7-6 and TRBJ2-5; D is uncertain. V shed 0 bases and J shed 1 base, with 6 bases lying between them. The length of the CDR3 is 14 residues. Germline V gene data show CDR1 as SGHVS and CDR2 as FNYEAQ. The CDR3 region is CASSLAAFQETQYF. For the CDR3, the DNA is TGTGCCAGCAGCTTAGCGGCCTTCCAAGAGACCCAGTACTTC.

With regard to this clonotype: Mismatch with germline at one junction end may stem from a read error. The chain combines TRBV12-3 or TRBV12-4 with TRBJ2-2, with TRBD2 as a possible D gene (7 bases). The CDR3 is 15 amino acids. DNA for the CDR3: TGTGCCAGCAGTTTTCGGTCAGGGGAGGGCGGGGAGCTGTTGTTT. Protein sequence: CASSFRSGEGGELLF.

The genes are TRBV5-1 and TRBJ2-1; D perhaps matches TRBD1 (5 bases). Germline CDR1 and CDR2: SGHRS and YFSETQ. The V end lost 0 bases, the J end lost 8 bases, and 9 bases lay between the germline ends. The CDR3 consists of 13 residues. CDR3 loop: CASSLDRPDEQFF. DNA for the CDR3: TGCGCCAGCAGCTTGGACAGGCCGGATGAGCAGTTCTTC.

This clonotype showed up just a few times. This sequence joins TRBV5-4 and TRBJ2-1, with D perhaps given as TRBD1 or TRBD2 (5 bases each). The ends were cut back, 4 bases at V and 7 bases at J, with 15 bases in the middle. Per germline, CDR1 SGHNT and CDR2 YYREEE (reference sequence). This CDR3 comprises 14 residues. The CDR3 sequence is CASSARGPGNEQFF. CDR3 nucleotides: TGTGCCAGCAGCGCCCGGGGCCCGGGTAATGAGCAGTTCTTC.

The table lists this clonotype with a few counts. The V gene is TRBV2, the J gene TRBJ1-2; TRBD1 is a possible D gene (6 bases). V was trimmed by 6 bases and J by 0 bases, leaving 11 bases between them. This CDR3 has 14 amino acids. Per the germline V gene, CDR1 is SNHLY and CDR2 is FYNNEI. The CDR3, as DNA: TGTGCCAGCAGAGCGGACAGCGCTAACTATGGCTACACCTTC. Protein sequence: CASRADSANYGYTF.